The rows below give T cell receptor beta chains drawn from one sample of a study of response to subunit inactivated influenza vaccine. One entry per CDR3 protein results from TCRdb running MiXCR on the RT-PCR reads. The data show about 780,000 distinct CDR3 sequences, less than 20% seen once. The sequenced sample was PBMCs from blood, obtained 4 to 6 days after vaccination. These receptors were taken from a man between 50 and 59 years old who received an inactivated influenza vaccine. CDR3s include the opening cysteine and the closing phenylalanine or tryptophan. A D gene is named only where the DNA matches it firmly. Size is omitted from some rows. Given values are once, few, many or a class for expanded clones.

TRBD2	TRBV4-3	TRBJ2-1	few	TGCGCCAGCAGCGAACTAGCGGAATATAGCTCCTACAATGAGCAGTTCTTC	CASSELAEYSSYNEQFF
TRBD2	TRBV29-1	TRBJ2-1	NA	TGCAGCGTTGTGCAAGCCGGGACTAGCGGGAGAGGTGGATCCTACAATGAGCAGTTCTTC	CSVVQAGTSGRGGSYNEQFF
TRBD2	TRBV14	TRBJ2-4	NA	TGTGCCAGCAGCCAAGTTGCGGGGGGATGGAACATTCAGTACTTC	CASSQVAGGWNIQYF
NA	TRBV20-1	TRBJ2-1	few	TGCAGTGCTTTTAGGCGCGATGAGCAGTTCTTC	CSAFRRDEQFF
NA	TRBV5-6	TRBJ2-7	NA	TGTGCCAGCAGCTTGGGAGGCCGGAAATCCTACGAGCAGTACTTC	CASSLGGRKSYEQYF
NA	TRBV20-1	TRBJ1-2	NA	TGCAGTGCTAGAGATATAGGGAACTATGGCTACACCTTC	CSARDIGNYGYTF
NA	TRBV10-1	TRBJ2-7	few	TGCGCCAGCAGTGAGCGGGGGGCTTCTGGCGAGCAGTACTTC	CASSERGASGEQYF
TRBD1	TRBV4-1	TRBJ2-5	few	TGCGCCAGCAGCCAAAAAGTCCCCTCCGGGACAGGGTACCAAGAGACCCAGTACTTC	CASSQKVPSGTGYQETQYF
NA	TRBV12-3/TRBV12-4	TRBJ1-1	many	TGTGCCAGCATGTTGGTACTGAACACTGAAGCTTTCTTT	CASMLVLNTEAFF
NA	TRBV7-8	TRBJ2-1	many	TGTGCCAGCAGTGAGCCTAGGAGGGATGAGCAGTTCTTC	CASSEPRRDEQFF
TRBD1	TRBV29-1	TRBJ2-5	NA	TGCAGCGTGAACAGGGGTATAAACCAAGAGACCCAGTACTTC	CSVNRGINQETQYF
TRBD2	TRBV5-1	TRBJ2-3	few	TGCGCCAGCAGCTTCCGGGGGGGGCAGTCAGATACGCAGTATTTT	CASSFRGGQSDTQYF
NA	TRBV20-1	TRBJ2-1	few	TGCAGTGCTAGCAGGAGAGAGCAGTTCTTC	CSASRREQFF
NA	TRBV28	TRBJ2-4	once	TGTGCCAGCAGCCCCGGGGCGGTTAAAAACATTCAGTACTTC	CASSPGAVKNIQYF
NA	TRBV6-5	TRBJ1-2	NA	TGTGCCAGCAGTACGGGACGCCAGGGCTACACCTTC	CASSTGRQGYTF
TRBD2	TRBV20-1	TRBJ2-3	NA	TGCAGTGCTAGAGATCCAGCGGCTAGCGGGGGGTCAGATACGCAGTATTTT	CSARDPAASGGSDTQYF
TRBD1	TRBV6-1	TRBJ1-6	NA	TGTGCCAGCAGACGACAGGGGGCGCATAATTCACCCCTCCACTTT	CASRRQGAHNSPLHF
NA	TRBV12-3/TRBV12-4	TRBJ1-5	few	TGTGCCAGCAGTTTTATCCGGGGTCATCCCCAGCATTTT	CASSFIRGHPQHF
NA	TRBV29-1	TRBJ1-2	few	TGCAGCGTTGGCGGGGTAGGCCTCTATGGCTACACCTTC	CSVGGVGLYGYTF
NA	TRBV4-2	TRBJ2-2	few	TGTGCCAGCAGCCAAGAAGGGCTAGGGACCGGGGAGCTGTTTTTT	CASSQEGLGTGELFF
NA	TRBV5-1	TRBJ2-1	many	TGCGCCAGCAGCTTGGGTTGGGGGAATGAGCAGTTCTTC	CASSLGWGNEQFF
NA	TRBV5-1	TRBJ1-4	few	TGCGCCAGCAGCCAAGGGACCGTAACAACTAATGAAAAACTGTTTTTT	CASSQGTVTTNEKLFF
NA	TRBV5-5	TRBJ1-2	many	TGTGCCAGCAGCTTGGCCGCAGGGCAAAGCTATGGCTACACCTTC	CASSLAAGQSYGYTF
NA	TRBV5-4	TRBJ2-3	few	TGTGCCAGCAGGGGGAGGACAGATACGCAGTATTTT	CASRGRTDTQYF
TRBD2	TRBV29-1	TRBJ2-7	many	TGCAGCGTTGGAACTAGCGGGAGAGACTACGAGCAGTACTTC	CSVGTSGRDYEQYF
TRBD2	TRBV20-1	TRBJ2-5	NA	TGCAGTGCTAGACCGGGACTAGCGGGTGTCCAAGAGACCCAGTACTTC	CSARPGLAGVQETQYF
TRBD2	TRBV20-1	TRBJ2-3	few	TGCAGTGCTACTACCGCTAGCGGGGGCAGCACAGATACGCAGTATTTT	CSATTASGGSTDTQYF
TRBD2	TRBV12-3/TRBV12-4	TRBJ2-1	few	TGTGCCAGCAGCCCACCTAGCGGGGGCAGCTCCTACAATGAGCAGTTCTTC	CASSPPSGGSSYNEQFF
TRBD2	TRBV4-3	TRBJ2-3	few	TGCGCCAGCAGCCAAGGAGCCCTAGCGGGAGCGCAGTATTTT	CASSQGALAGAQYF
NA	TRBV20-1	TRBJ1-1	NA	TGCAGTGCTAGCGGGGGTAGGGGATCCACTGAAGCTTTCTTT	CSASGGRGSTEAFF
NA	TRBV6-2/TRBV6-3	TRBJ2-5	once	TGTACTCCACGGGGTCAAGAGACCCAGTACTTC	CTPRGQETQYF
NA	TRBV7-2	TRBJ2-7	NA	TGTGCCAGCAGCTTAGAACGGTTTACCGGCGAGCAGTACTTC	CASSLERFTGEQYF
NA	TRBV12-3/TRBV12-4	TRBJ1-5	NA	TGTGCCAGCAGTTTAGGGATAGGGAATAGCAATCAGCCCCAGCATTTT	CASSLGIGNSNQPQHF
TRBD2	TRBV29-1	TRBJ2-1	few	TGCAGCGTTCCCCCGGCGGGAGCCTACAATGAGCAGTTCTTC	CSVPPAGAYNEQFF
NA	TRBV20-1	TRBJ2-7	NA	TGCAGTGCTAGACCGTCTGCCTACGAGCAGTACTTC	CSARPSAYEQYF
NA	TRBV18	TRBJ2-5	NA	TGTGCCAGCTCACAAGGGACGGGGAACGAAAAAGAGACCCAGTACTTC	CASSQGTGNEKETQYF
TRBD2	TRBV9	TRBJ2-7	NA	TGTGCCAGCAGCGCCTCCTCGGGACTAGCGGGAACCGACGAGCAGTACTTC	CASSASSGLAGTDEQYF
TRBD1	TRBV5-1	TRBJ2-2	NA	TGCGCCAGCACCTCCGGAGTGGGACAGCCAAACACCGGGGAGCTGTTTTTT	CASTSGVGQPNTGELFF
TRBD1	TRBV20-1	TRBJ2-2	few	TGCAGTGCTAGAAAGGACAGGGGGTTCGGAGGGGAGCTGTTTTTT	CSARKDRGFGGELFF
NA	TRBV6-2/TRBV6-3	TRBJ2-3	few	TGTGCCACCTCTGACGCCGGGATCGATACGCAGTATTTT	CATSDAGIDTQYF
NA	TRBV6-5	TRBJ1-4	few	TGTGCCAGCAGGGAACAGGAAAAACTGTTTTTT	CASREQEKLFF
TRBD2	TRBV5-1	TRBJ2-7	NA	TGCGCCAGCAGCAACCTAGCGGGAGGGCCTTTCGAGCAGTACTTC	CASSNLAGGPFEQYF
TRBD1	TRBV12-3/TRBV12-4	TRBJ2-1	NA	TGTGCCAGCAGTTCCGCGGGACAGGGTTCCTTTGAGCAGTTCTTC	CASSSAGQGSFEQFF
TRBD2	TRBV6-1	TRBJ2-7	NA	TGTGCCAGCAGGCAGCGGCGGGAGCCCTCTCTCGAGCAGTACTTC	CASRQRREPSLEQYF
TRBD2	TRBV29-1	TRBJ2-7	few	TGCAGTAAGAGCGGGATCCCCTCCTACGAGCAGTACTTC	CSKSGIPSYEQYF
NA	TRBV11-2	TRBJ1-1	NA	TGTGCCAGCAGCTTAGGCCTTATGGGAGAAGCTTTCTTT	CASSLGLMGEAFF
NA	TRBV6-1	TRBJ1-6	NA	TGTGCCAGCAGCCGCGGGGTGGGGAGGAGTAATTCACCCCTCCACTTT	CASSRGVGRSNSPLHF
TRBD1	TRBV7-9	TRBJ1-1	NA	TGTGCCAGCAGCACCTTGACAGGGGAGGGTAAGAACACTGAAGCTTTCTTT	CASSTLTGEGKNTEAFF
NA	TRBV12-3/TRBV12-4	TRBJ2-7	few	TGTGCCAGCACTCGGACGGGGCCTCGCCACGAGCAGTACTTC	CASTRTGPRHEQYF
TRBD1	TRBV28	TRBJ2-3	NA	TGTGCCAGCAGTTTAGAGGACAGGGTTCCAGATACGCAGTATTTT	CASSLEDRVPDTQYF
TRBD1	TRBV5-6	TRBJ2-2	NA	TGTGCCAGCACCAGGAGGGGGACAGGGGACACCGGGGAGCTGTTTTTT	CASTRRGTGDTGELFF
NA	TRBV6-4	TRBJ2-7	few	TGTGCCAGCAGTGACCCGCCTCGGCTCAGGACTATCATGGACGAGCAGTACTTC	CASSDPPRLRTIMDEQYF
NA	TRBV20-1	TRBJ1-2	few	TGCAGTGCCACACATGGCTACACCTTC	CSATHGYTF
NA	TRBV10-3	TRBJ1-5	few	TGTGCCATCAATGGAGGATTCAATCAGCCCCAGCATTTT	CAINGGFNQPQHF
NA	TRBV7-9	TRBJ2-3	NA	TGTGCCAGCAGGTTGTCTGGGGTTGATACGCAGTATTTT	CASRLSGVDTQYF
TRBD1	TRBV7-6	TRBJ1-3	NA	TGTGCCAGCAGCGCCCGGACAGGGGCAAACACCATATATTTT	CASSARTGANTIYF
NA	TRBV21-1	TRBJ2-7	NA	TGTGCCAGCAGCAAACCTGGCAGGGGAAGCTCCTACGAGCAGTACTTC	CASSKPGRGSSYEQYF
NA	TRBV18	TRBJ2-4	few	TGTGCCAGCTCACCAACCGGGCCTTACGACGCCAAAAACATTCAGTACTTC	CASSPTGPYDAKNIQYF
TRBD2	TRBV20-1	TRBJ2-4	many	TGCAGTGCCCCTACGACTAGCGGCTACAAAAACATTCAGTACTTC	CSAPTTSGYKNIQYF
NA	TRBV7-2	TRBJ2-7	many	TGTGCCAGCAGCCCACGGGACGGTCCCTACGAGCAGTACTTC	CASSPRDGPYEQYF